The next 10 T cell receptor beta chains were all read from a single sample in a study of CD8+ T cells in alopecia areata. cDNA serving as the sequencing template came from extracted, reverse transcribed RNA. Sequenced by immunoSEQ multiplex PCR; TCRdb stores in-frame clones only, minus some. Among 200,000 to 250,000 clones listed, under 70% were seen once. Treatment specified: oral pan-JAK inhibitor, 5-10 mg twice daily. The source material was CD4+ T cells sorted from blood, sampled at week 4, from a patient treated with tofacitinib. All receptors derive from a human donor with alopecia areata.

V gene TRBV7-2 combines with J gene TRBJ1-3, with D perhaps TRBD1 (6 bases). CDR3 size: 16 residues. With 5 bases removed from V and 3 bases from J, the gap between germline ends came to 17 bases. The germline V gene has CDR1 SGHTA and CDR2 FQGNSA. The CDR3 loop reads CASSPTAGVLGNTIYF. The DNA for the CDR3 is TGTGCCAGCAGCCCCACGGCAGGGGTGCTTGGAAACACCATATATTTT.

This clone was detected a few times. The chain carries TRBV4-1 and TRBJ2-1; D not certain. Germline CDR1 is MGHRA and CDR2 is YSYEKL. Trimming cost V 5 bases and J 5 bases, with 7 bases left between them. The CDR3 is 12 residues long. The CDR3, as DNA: TGCGCCAGCAGCGACTTTGACAATGAGCAGTTCTTC. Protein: CASSDFDNEQFF.

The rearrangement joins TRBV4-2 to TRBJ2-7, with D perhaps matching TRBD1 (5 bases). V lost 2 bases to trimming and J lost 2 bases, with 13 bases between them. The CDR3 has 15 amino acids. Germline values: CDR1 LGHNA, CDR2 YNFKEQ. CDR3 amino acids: CASSQLGGATYEQYF. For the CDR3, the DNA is TGTGCCAGCAGCCAATTGGGTGGGGCTACCTACGAGCAGTACTTC.

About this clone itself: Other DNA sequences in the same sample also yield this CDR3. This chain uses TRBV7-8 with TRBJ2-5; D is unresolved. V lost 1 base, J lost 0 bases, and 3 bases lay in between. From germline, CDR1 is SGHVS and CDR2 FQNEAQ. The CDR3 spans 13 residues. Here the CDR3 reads CASSLVDQETQYF. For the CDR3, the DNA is TGTGCCAGCAGCTTAGTAGACCAAGAGACCCAGTACTTC.

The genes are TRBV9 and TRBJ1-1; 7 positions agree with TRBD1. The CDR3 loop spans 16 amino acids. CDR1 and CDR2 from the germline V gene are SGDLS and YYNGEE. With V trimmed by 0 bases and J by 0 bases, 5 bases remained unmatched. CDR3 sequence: CASSVDTGAMNTEAFF. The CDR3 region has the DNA TGTGCCAGCAGCGTAGATACAGGGGCTATGAACACTGAAGCTTTCTTT.

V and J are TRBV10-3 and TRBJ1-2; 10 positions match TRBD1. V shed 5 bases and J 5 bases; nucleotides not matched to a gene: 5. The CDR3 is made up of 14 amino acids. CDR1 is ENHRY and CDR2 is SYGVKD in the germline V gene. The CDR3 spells CAISSGQGKYGYTF. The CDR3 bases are TGTGCCATCAGTTCGGGACAGGGGAAATATGGCTACACCTTC.

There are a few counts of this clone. CDR3 in DNA: TGTGCCATCCAGGTAGCTAGCTCCTACAATGAGCAGTTCTTC. Its protein product is CAIQVASSYNEQFF. The J gene is TRBJ2-1, the V gene TRBV2; D remains unclear. Trimming removed 10 bases at V and 0 bases at J, with 13 bases between. The CDR3 totals 14 residues. Germline-derived CDR1 and CDR2 are SNHLY and FYNNEI.

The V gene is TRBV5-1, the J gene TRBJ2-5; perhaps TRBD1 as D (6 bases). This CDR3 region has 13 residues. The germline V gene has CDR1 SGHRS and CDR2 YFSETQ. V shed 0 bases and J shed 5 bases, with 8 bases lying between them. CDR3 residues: CASSLGGRETQYF. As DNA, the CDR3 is TGCGCCAGCAGCTTGGGGGGGCGCGAGACCCAGTACTTC.

The DNA of the CDR3 is TGTGCCTGGAGTTGGCGGGGAAACAGCCAAGAGACCCAGTACTTC. Amino acid sequence: CAWSWRGNSQETQYF. The rearrangement links TRBV30 to TRBJ2-5; possibly TRBD2 for D (6 bases). CDR3 length equals 15 residues. The germline CDR1 and CDR2 sequences are GTSNPN and SVGIG (reference sequence). The V end lost 2 bases, the J end lost 1 base, and 14 bases lay between the germline ends.

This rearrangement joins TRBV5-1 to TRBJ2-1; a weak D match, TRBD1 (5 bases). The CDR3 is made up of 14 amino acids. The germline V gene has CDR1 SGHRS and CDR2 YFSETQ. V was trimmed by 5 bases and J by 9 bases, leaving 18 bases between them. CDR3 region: CASSGVGADLEQFF. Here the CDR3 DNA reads TGCGCCAGCAGTGGGGTAGGGGCGGACCTTGAGCAGTTCTTC.